The next 18 T cell receptor beta chains were all read from a single sample in a study of blood T cells in healthy people across ages. Sample-barcoded 5' priming and a J-beta primer mix drove a second PCR of roughly 7 to 11 cycles. One entry per CDR3 protein, called by TCRdb with MiXCR from the 5' RACE reads. The repertoire holds about 650,000 distinct CDR3 sequences, about 30% seen once, with approximately 15% in the top ten. Sequencing was done on a sample of blood. All receptors derive from a woman aged 80 or over in good health.

The chain has TRBV6-1 and TRBJ2-1, with D tentatively TRBD1 (6 bases). Germline lookup yields CDR1 MNHNS and CDR2 SASEGT. V shed 3 bases and J shed 4 bases, with 13 bases lying between them. The CDR3 loop spans 15 amino acids. The DNA of the CDR3 is TGTGCCAGCAGTGACCGGGACAAAGTTTACAATGAGCAGTTCTTC. Protein: CASSDRDKVYNEQFF.

The gene calls are TRBV5-1 and TRBJ1-4; D unclear. The germline CDR1 and CDR2 sequences are SGHRS and YFSETQ. Trimming cost V 0 bases and J 3 bases, with 9 bases left between them. This CDR3 comprises 15 residues. Here the CDR3 reads CASSLGIQSNEKLFF. DNA for the CDR3: TGCGCCAGCAGCTTGGGGATCCAGTCTAATGAAAAACTGTTTTTT. Full variable domain (remainder filled in from reference TRBV5-1 and TRBJ1-4): KAGVTQTPRYLIKTRGQQVTLSCSPISGHRSVSWYQQTPGQGLQFLFEYFSETQRNKGNFPGRFSGRQFSNSRSEMNVSTLELGDSALYLCASSLGIQSNEKLFFGSGTQLSVL.

The V call is TRBV2, the J call TRBJ2-6, with D perhaps matching TRBD2 (5 bases). Germline CDR1 and CDR2: SNHLY and FYNNEI. The length of the CDR3 is 12 residues. V lost 11 bases, J lost 8 bases, and 13 bases lay in between. The CDR3 sequence: CAANRGTNVLTF. CDR3 DNA: TGTGCCGCAAACCGGGGTACCAACGTCCTGACTTTC.

This clonotype was seen repeatedly, ten times or more. V usage is TRBV29-1 and J usage is TRBJ2-1; D is perhaps TRBD2 (6 bases). This CDR3 has 13 amino acids. The V end lost 7 bases, the J end lost 0 bases, and 10 bases lay between the germline ends. Germline V gene lookup returns CDR1 SQVTM and CDR2 ANQGSEA. For the CDR3, the DNA is TGCAGCGGGGGACTGAGCTCCTACAATGAGCAGTTCTTC. Encoded protein: CSGGLSSYNEQFF.

This chain joins TRBV21-1 and TRBJ2-3; TRBD2 reflects the table's D call only, with no check against the DNA. TRBV21-1 is termed a pseudogene. There are 19 residues in the CDR3. CDR3 DNA: TGTGCCAGCAGCAAAGCAAAGGGACTAGCGGGGGGGCCCACAGATACGCAGTATTTT. As protein: CASSKAKGLAGGPTDTQYF.

This clonotype was counted ten times or more. This chain connects TRBV27 to TRBJ2-1; D is ambiguous. This CDR3 comprises 14 residues. In germline, CDR1 is MNHEY, CDR2 SMNVEV (reference sequence). V dropped 3 bases and J dropped 3 bases, with 9 bases sitting between them. For the CDR3, the DNA is TGTGCCAGCAGTTTGAGGTCCGGCTACAATGAGCAGTTCTTC. It yields the protein CASSLRSGYNEQFF.

J is TRBJ1-6 and V is TRBV28; 9 bases are a match to TRBD1. Germline loops: CDR1 MDHEN, CDR2 SYDVKM. V trimming: 6 bases; J trimming: 6 bases; junction bases outside the gene matches: 6. The CDR3 has 15 residues. CDR3 residues: CASRGQGGSNSPLHF. The CDR3 DNA reads TGTGCCAGCAGGGGACAGGGCGGTAGTAATTCACCCCTCCACTTT.

This clonotype has at least ten counts. The chain couples TRBV7-9 to TRBJ2-7; 8 bases are shared with TRBD1. Germline V gives CDR1 SEHNR, CDR2 FQNEAQ (reference sequence). V lost 5 bases to trimming and J lost 2 bases; unmatched junction nucleotides: 11. The CDR3 spans 16 residues. The chain's CDR3 is CASSPYGTGSAYEQYF. In DNA, the CDR3 is TGTGCCAGCAGCCCATACGGGACAGGTTCCGCCTACGAGCAGTACTTC.

The chain recombines TRBV5-1 with TRBJ2-6, with unresolved D. The CDR3 is 14 residues long. The V gene lost 7 bases and the J gene lost 0 bases, with 8 bases spanning the gap. Per the germline V gene, CDR1 is SGHRS and CDR2 is YFSETQ. DNA of the CDR3: TGCGCCAGCGGACCTGGCTCTGGGGCCAACGTCCTGACTTTC. Amino acids: CASGPGSGANVLTF.

This clonotype was seen ten or more times. The chain couples TRBV7-2 to TRBJ1-2, with 8 bases identical to TRBD1. CDR3 size: 15 residues. Trimming took 2 bases from V and 6 from J; bases not matched to a gene: 8. From germline, CDR1 is SGHTA and CDR2 FQGNSA. The CDR3 DNA reads as TGTGCCAGCAGCTTAACCGGGACAGGCTCTGATGGCTACACCTTC. Translated, it gives CASSLTGTGSDGYTF.

This chain uses TRBV6-2 or TRBV6-3 with TRBJ2-6; no clear D gene. Germline V CDR1 and CDR2: MNHEY, SVGEGT. Deletions cut 7 bases from V and 2 bases from J, with 6 bases between. CDR3 length: 13 amino acids. Written as DNA, the CDR3 is TGTGCCAGCACGAGCGCTGGGGCCAACGTCCTGACTTTC. Translated: CASTSAGANVLTF.

This clonotype was detected ten times or more. This chain links TRBV6-5 with TRBJ2-7; no clear D gene. The CDR3 covers 15 residues. Trimming took 2 bases from V and 2 from J, leaving 13 bases between them. CDR1 is MNHEY, CDR2 SVGAGI, per germline. DNA of the CDR3: TGTGCCAGCAGTTACAGTTTACCAGGAGCCTACGAGCAGTACTTC. Protein product: CASSYSLPGAYEQYF.

The sample holds many counts of this clonotype. The chain carries TRBV30 and TRBJ1-2; no firm D call. The CDR3 is 8 amino acids. CDR1 and CDR2 from the germline V gene are GTSNPN and SVGIG (reference sequence). V was trimmed by 7 bases and J by 6 bases, leaving 3 bases between them. DNA for the CDR3: TGTGCCTTGAATGGCTACACCTTC. Protein: CALNGYTF.

This clonotype was counted at least ten times. The chain couples TRBV7-3 to TRBJ2-7; tentatively, D is TRBD1 or TRBD2 (5 bases each). Germline CDR1 is SGHTA and CDR2 is FQGTGA. The V end was cut by 1 base, the J end by 2 bases, with 21 bases between. This CDR3 is 18 amino acids long. The CDR3 DNA follows: TGTGCCAGCAGCTTAAGGGGACCGGGAAGCCCAATAACCTACGAGCAGTACTTC. It specifies CASSLRGPGSPITYEQYF.

Notes on this clonotype: A much larger clone is a single base away; this may be a read error. V is TRBV20-1 and J is TRBJ2-7; TRBD1 might be the D (6 bases). The CDR3 is made up of 12 amino acids. CDR1 is DFQATT, CDR2 SNEGSKA, per germline (reference sequence). The CDR3 reads CGAPPQGAEQYF. CDR3 nucleotides: TGCGGTGCGCCACCACAGGGTGCCGAGCAGTACTTC.

A word on this clonotype: A read error may be the cause here, since a much bigger clone is one base away. The chain joins TRBV11-2 to TRBJ1-2; perhaps TRBD1 as D (6 bases). The germline gives CDR1 SGHAT, CDR2 FQNNGV. The CDR3 extends over 14 amino acids. V lost 5 bases and J 4 bases, leaving 14 bases between the germline ends. The CDR3 DNA follows: TGTGCCAGCAGCCTCTCGGACAGACGCTATGGCTACACCTTC. This gives the protein CASSLSDRRYGYTF.

This rearrangement joins TRBV7-9 to TRBJ2-1, with D unresolved. With 5 bases removed from V and 9 bases from J, the gap between germline ends came to 11 bases. CDR3 size: 12 residues. Per germline, CDR1 SEHNR and CDR2 FQNEAQ (reference sequence). CDR3 in amino acids: CASSPPYSEQFF. The CDR3, as DNA: TGTGCCAGCAGCCCCCCCTACTCTGAGCAGTTCTTC.

This clonotype turned up a few times. The chain recombines TRBV10-3 with TRBJ2-3; D not certain. Germline V lookup: CDR1 ENHRY, CDR2 SYGVKD. The CDR3 is 14 residues long. V gave up 4 bases and J gave up 6 bases, with 14 bases separating them. CDR3 nucleotides: TGTGCCATCAGTGGTGGACGAGGTTCGGATACGCAGTATTTT. Protein product: CAISGGRGSDTQYF.